This is a list of T cell receptor beta chains from one sample in a study of T cells after yellow fever vaccination. TCRdb reprocessed the 5' RACE reads with MiXCR, giving one entry per CDR3 protein. The sample shows 200,000 to 250,000 distinct CDR3 sequences, approximately 3.3% of them seen only once. The input for sequencing was CD4+ T cells sorted from PBMCs, taken 10 days after the yellow fever booster vaccination. The source is a man in his late teens or twenties who received the YFV17D yellow fever vaccine. Each CDR3 is given with its conserved first and last residue. The order of the fields is V gene, clone size, J gene, D gene, CDR3 DNA, CDR3 protein. The D gene is left open where the match is weak. For some rows the clone size is stated as once, few or many, or as a class when expanded; others skip it.

v_call: TRBV21-1; clone_size: many; j_call: TRBJ2-7; d_call: -; cdr3_nt: TGTGCCAGCAGCAAAGTCAACTCCTACGAGCAGTACTTC; cdr3_aa: CASSKVNSYEQYF
v_call: TRBV12-3/TRBV12-4; clone_size: few; j_call: TRBJ2-5; d_call: -; cdr3_nt: TGTGCCAGCAGTTTATTGGCGACGGAGACCCAGTACTTC; cdr3_aa: CASSLLATETQYF
v_call: TRBV7-9; clone_size: many; j_call: TRBJ1-1; d_call: -; cdr3_nt: TGTGCCAGCAGCTCCTGGGACACGAACACTGAAGCTTTCTTT; cdr3_aa: CASSSWDTNTEAFF
v_call: TRBV7-3; clone_size: many; j_call: TRBJ2-1; d_call: TRBD2; cdr3_nt: TGTGCCAGCAGCTATGGACTAGCGGGGGCCGCGGGTGAGCAGTTCTTC; cdr3_aa: CASSYGLAGAAGEQFF
v_call: TRBV4-2; clone_size: -; j_call: TRBJ2-2; d_call: -; cdr3_nt: TGTGCCAGCAGCCAAGATAGGTTCGGGGGTACCGGGGAGCTGTTTTTT; cdr3_aa: CASSQDRFGGTGELFF
v_call: TRBV5-1; clone_size: many; j_call: TRBJ1-5; d_call: -; cdr3_nt: TGCGCCAGCAGCTTGGAGGCGGTTAGGGGCGAGGCCCAGCATTTT; cdr3_aa: CASSLEAVRGEAQHF
v_call: TRBV15; clone_size: -; j_call: TRBJ2-5; d_call: -; cdr3_nt: TGTGCCACCAGCAGAGATCTTCCCGCCAACCAAGAGACCCAGTACTTC; cdr3_aa: CATSRDLPANQETQYF
v_call: TRBV9; clone_size: many; j_call: TRBJ2-7; d_call: TRBD1; cdr3_nt: TGTGCCAGCAGCGTAGGTCGCTGGGACAGGGTGTACGAGCAGTACTTC; cdr3_aa: CASSVGRWDRVYEQYF
v_call: TRBV24-1; clone_size: few; j_call: TRBJ2-3; d_call: -; cdr3_nt: TGTGCCACCAGTGATTCCAGTGGTACCGCAGATACGCAGTATTTT; cdr3_aa: CATSDSSGTADTQYF
v_call: TRBV5-4; clone_size: many; j_call: TRBJ2-1; d_call: TRBD2; cdr3_nt: TGTGCCAGCAGCTTGACGGGCCGGGGGGGCCAAGGTGCTGAGCAGTTCTTC; cdr3_aa: CASSLTGRGGQGAEQFF
v_call: TRBV6-5; clone_size: few; j_call: TRBJ1-4; d_call: -; cdr3_nt: TGTGCCAGCAGTTACGGCCGGGGGGTGTCTGAAAAACTGTTTTTT; cdr3_aa: CASSYGRGVSEKLFF
v_call: TRBV20-1; clone_size: many; j_call: TRBJ1-2; d_call: -; cdr3_nt: TGCAGTGCCTATCACAGGAACTATGGCTACACCTTC; cdr3_aa: CSAYHRNYGYTF
v_call: TRBV4-3; clone_size: many; j_call: TRBJ1-5; d_call: TRBD1; cdr3_nt: TGCGCCAGCAGCCCGACAGGGATTCAGCCCCAGCATTTT; cdr3_aa: CASSPTGIQPQHF
v_call: TRBV24-1; clone_size: many; j_call: TRBJ1-2; d_call: -; cdr3_nt: TGTGCAACTTCGGTGGACAACTATGGCTACACCTTC; cdr3_aa: CATSVDNYGYTF
v_call: TRBV6-5; clone_size: -; j_call: TRBJ1-2; d_call: TRBD1; cdr3_nt: TGTGCCAGCAGTGCGGACAGGCCCTATGGCTACACCTTC; cdr3_aa: CASSADRPYGYTF
v_call: TRBV3-1; clone_size: -; j_call: TRBJ2-7; d_call: TRBD1; cdr3_nt: TGTGCCAGCAGCCAAGACTGGACAGGGAGGTTCCAGTACTTC; cdr3_aa: CASSQDWTGRFQYF
v_call: TRBV28; clone_size: many; j_call: TRBJ2-3; d_call: -; cdr3_nt: TGTGCCAGCAGTTTTCCGCCCGGCACAGATACGCAGTATTTT; cdr3_aa: CASSFPPGTDTQYF
v_call: TRBV11-2; clone_size: few; j_call: TRBJ2-7; d_call: TRBD1; cdr3_nt: TGTGCCAGCAGCTCCAGGACAGGGCTTATATACGAGCAGTACTTC; cdr3_aa: CASSSRTGLIYEQYF
v_call: TRBV6-2/TRBV6-3; clone_size: -; j_call: TRBJ1-3; d_call: -; cdr3_nt: TGTGCCAGCGTCGCCTCTGGAAACACCATATATTTT; cdr3_aa: CASVASGNTIYF
v_call: TRBV20-1; clone_size: many; j_call: TRBJ1-1; d_call: TRBD1; cdr3_nt: TGCAGTGCTAGATGGCCAGGGGGAGCTTTCTTT; cdr3_aa: CSARWPGGAFF
v_call: TRBV24-1; clone_size: many; j_call: TRBJ2-1; d_call: TRBD1; cdr3_nt: TGTGCCACCAGTGATTCCCGGACAGGTTGGAGGAATGAGCAGTTCTTC; cdr3_aa: CATSDSRTGWRNEQFF
v_call: TRBV25-1; clone_size: -; j_call: TRBJ1-1; d_call: -; cdr3_nt: TGTGCCAGCAGTGAACAAGAGAACACTGAAGCTTTCTTT; cdr3_aa: CASSEQENTEAFF
v_call: TRBV7-6; clone_size: few; j_call: TRBJ1-4; d_call: -; cdr3_nt: TGTGCCAGCAGCCAAGGGCTTACGGCTAATGAAAAACTGTTTTTT; cdr3_aa: CASSQGLTANEKLFF
v_call: TRBV6-2/TRBV6-3; clone_size: many; j_call: TRBJ2-2; d_call: -; cdr3_nt: TGTGCCAGCAATTTTAACTGGAACACCGGGGAGCTGTTTTTT; cdr3_aa: CASNFNWNTGELFF
v_call: TRBV12-3/TRBV12-4; clone_size: few; j_call: TRBJ2-3; d_call: TRBD2; cdr3_nt: TGTGCCAGCAGTTTAAGGCTAGCGGGGGCCTTGATTCCGAATACGCAGTATTTT; cdr3_aa: CASSLRLAGALIPNTQYF
v_call: TRBV20-1; clone_size: -; j_call: TRBJ1-6; d_call: TRBD1; cdr3_nt: TGCAGTGCTAGGGAGACAGGGGGCGTTAATTCACCCCTCCACTTT; cdr3_aa: CSARETGGVNSPLHF
v_call: TRBV5-1; clone_size: few; j_call: TRBJ1-6; d_call: -; cdr3_nt: TGCGCCAGCAGCCCGGACAGAGGATCACCCCTCCACTTT; cdr3_aa: CASSPDRGSPLHF
v_call: TRBV12-3/TRBV12-4; clone_size: many; j_call: TRBJ2-6; d_call: -; cdr3_nt: TGTGCCAGCAGGAACCCCTCCTCTGGGGCCAACGTCCTGACTTTC; cdr3_aa: CASRNPSSGANVLTF
v_call: TRBV11-1; clone_size: -; j_call: TRBJ2-2; d_call: -; cdr3_nt: TGTGCCAGCAGCTTAGCGGAGGCAGGGGCGAACACCGGGGAGCTGTTTTTT; cdr3_aa: CASSLAEAGANTGELFF
v_call: TRBV12-3/TRBV12-4; clone_size: many; j_call: TRBJ1-5; d_call: -; cdr3_nt: TGTGCCAGCAGTATGATGACGGGGAATCAGCCCCAGCATTTT; cdr3_aa: CASSMMTGNQPQHF
v_call: TRBV5-1; clone_size: few; j_call: TRBJ1-1; d_call: -; cdr3_nt: TGCGCCAGCAGCTTGGAAAGTGAAGCTTTCTTT; cdr3_aa: CASSLESEAFF
v_call: TRBV18; clone_size: -; j_call: TRBJ1-2; d_call: -; cdr3_nt: TGTGCCAGCTCACCACTTGGCCCTCTCCCCCTCGGCTACACCTTC; cdr3_aa: CASSPLGPLPLGYTF
v_call: TRBV7-2; clone_size: few; j_call: TRBJ2-5; d_call: TRBD2; cdr3_nt: TGTGCCAGCAGCTTAGCTCTGACTAGCGGGGGGGTCTCCCCAAGAGAGACCCAGTACTTC; cdr3_aa: CASSLALTSGGVSPRETQYF
v_call: TRBV2; clone_size: few; j_call: TRBJ1-4; d_call: TRBD1; cdr3_nt: TGTGCCAGCAGTTGGACAGGGGGGGAGGAAAAACTGTTTTTT; cdr3_aa: CASSWTGGEEKLFF
v_call: TRBV19; clone_size: -; j_call: TRBJ2-7; d_call: -; cdr3_nt: TGTGCCAGTAGTCCGAGGACCCATACAGAGACCTACGAGCAGTACTTC; cdr3_aa: CASSPRTHTETYEQYF
v_call: TRBV4-2; clone_size: few; j_call: TRBJ1-1; d_call: -; cdr3_nt: TGTGCCAGCAGCCAAGTTACTCGGGGCCGAAACACTGAAGCTTTCTTT; cdr3_aa: CASSQVTRGRNTEAFF
v_call: TRBV5-1; clone_size: many; j_call: TRBJ2-5; d_call: -; cdr3_nt: TGCGCCAGCAGCTTGGAGGGCCAGCTCGAGACCCAGTACTTC; cdr3_aa: CASSLEGQLETQYF
v_call: TRBV5-1; clone_size: many; j_call: TRBJ2-5; d_call: TRBD1; cdr3_nt: TGCGCCAGCAGCTTCCAGGACAGGCAAGAGACCCAGTACTTC; cdr3_aa: CASSFQDRQETQYF
v_call: TRBV14; clone_size: few; j_call: TRBJ2-3; d_call: -; cdr3_nt: TGTGCCAGCAGCCAAGTGGCAGGGTTCACAGATACGCAGTATTTT; cdr3_aa: CASSQVAGFTDTQYF
v_call: TRBV11-1; clone_size: -; j_call: TRBJ1-1; d_call: TRBD1; cdr3_nt: TGTGCCAGCAGGACGGACAGGGGAGCCACTGAAGCTTTCTTT; cdr3_aa: CASRTDRGATEAFF
v_call: TRBV19; clone_size: -; j_call: TRBJ2-5; d_call: -; cdr3_nt: TGTGCCAGCCGCGGGACCTACTCGGAGACCCAGTACTTC; cdr3_aa: CASRGTYSETQYF
v_call: TRBV4-1; clone_size: few; j_call: TRBJ2-7; d_call: TRBD1; cdr3_nt: TGCGCCAGCAGCCAAGATTCGGGACAGGGATCCTACGAGCAGTACTTC; cdr3_aa: CASSQDSGQGSYEQYF
v_call: TRBV7-9; clone_size: -; j_call: TRBJ1-1; d_call: -; cdr3_nt: TGTGCCAGCAGCTCTCAGGGTCAGCTGAACACTGAAGCTTTCTTT; cdr3_aa: CASSSQGQLNTEAFF
v_call: TRBV30; clone_size: -; j_call: TRBJ2-2; d_call: -; cdr3_nt: TGTGCCTGGGCCCTGGGGGGGGCGAGCGGGGAGCTGTTTTTT; cdr3_aa: CAWALGGASGELFF
v_call: TRBV29-1; clone_size: many; j_call: TRBJ2-5; d_call: -; cdr3_nt: TGCAGCCTTGCCGCCGAACCACAAGAGACCCAGTACTTC; cdr3_aa: CSLAAEPQETQYF